What follows are 20 T cell receptor beta chains derived from one specimen sequenced in a study of CD8 T cells in Susac syndrome. Roughly 0.45 to 1 ug RNA was reverse transcribed with random hexamers. One entry per CDR3 protein results from TCRdb running MiXCR on the immunoSEQ multiplex PCR reads. The table includes about 210,000 distinct CDR3 sequences, nearly 97% detected once. The material sequenced was CD4+ T cells from PBMCs. Receptor source: a human donor with multiple sclerosis.

This rearrangement joins TRBV4-2 to TRBJ2-5; the match to TRBD2 covers 9 bases. Germline values: CDR1 LGHNA, CDR2 YNFKEQ. Trimming at V came to 3 bases and at J to 2 bases, leaving 10 bases not matched to a gene. There are 17 residues in the CDR3. The CDR3 spells CASSQAGGAGGQETQYF. DNA of the CDR3: TGTGCCAGCAGCCAGGCCGGCGGGGCGGGGGGGCAAGAGACCCAGTACTTC.

This clonotype was observed a handful of times. The chain links TRBV27 to TRBJ2-7; D is undetermined. CDR1 is MNHEY, CDR2 SMNVEV, per germline (reference sequence). The CDR3 spans 12 residues. V dropped 0 bases and J dropped 4 bases, with 4 bases sitting between them. In nucleotides, the CDR3 is TGTGCCAGCAGTTTATCAGGGTACGAGCAGTACTTC. Translation gives CASSLSGYEQYF.

The V gene is TRBV7-3, the J gene TRBJ2-7; D gene ambiguous. V shed 1 base and J shed 8 bases, with 12 bases lying between them. From germline, CDR1 is SGHTA and CDR2 FQGTGA. The CDR3 length is 13 residues. As DNA, the CDR3 is TGTGCCAGCAGCTTAAAGGATGGGGTTCAGCAGTACTTC. Translated, it gives CASSLKDGVQQYF.

J is TRBJ2-4 and V is TRBV5-1; no clear D. The ends were cut back, 0 bases at V and 0 bases at J, with 7 bases in the middle. The CDR3 has 15 amino acids. Germline V gene data show CDR1 as SGHRS and CDR2 as YFSETQ. The CDR3 DNA reads TGCGCCAGCAGCTTGGTTGGTCTAGCCAAAAACATTCAGTACTTC. This codes for CASSLVGLAKNIQYF.

This chain connects TRBV27 to TRBJ2-7; 8 positions agree with TRBD2. Germline V gene lookup returns CDR1 MNHEY and CDR2 SMNVEV (reference sequence). The CDR3 is made up of 14 amino acids. The V and J ends lost 4 bases and 7 bases, in that order; junction bases with no gene match: 9. The CDR3 sequence: CASSSRDRGGEQYF. The CDR3 DNA reads as TGTGCCAGCAGTTCTCGGGATCGGGGGGGGGAGCAGTACTTC.

This clonotype appeared a single time. The V call is TRBV4-1, the J call TRBJ2-7; no reliable D call. From germline, CDR1 is MGHRA and CDR2 YSYEKL. This CDR3 is built from 15 residues. With 2 bases removed from V and 7 bases from J, the gap between germline ends came to 18 bases. CDR3 coding DNA: TGCGCCAGCAGCCAACCCCTTGCCAGCCCAGGTGAGCAGTACTTC. Its translation is CASSQPLASPGEQYF.

The J gene is TRBJ1-5, the V gene TRBV20-1; 9 bases match TRBD1. The CDR3 totals 14 residues. Unmatched junction bases numbered 4, after V lost 3 bases and J lost 4 bases. Germline V gene data show CDR1 as DFQATT and CDR2 as SNEGSKA (reference sequence). The CDR3 DNA reads TGCAGTGCTAGCCGCGGGACAGGGAATCAGCCCCAGCATTTT. This translates into CSASRGTGNQPQHF.

The rearrangement links TRBV29-1 to TRBJ2-7; 7 nucleotides line up with TRBD2. This CDR3 comprises 17 residues. Trimming at V came to 4 bases and at J to 1 base, leaving 16 bases not matched to a gene. CDR1 is SQVTM and CDR2 is ANQGSEA in the germline V gene. The CDR3, as DNA: TGCAGCGTTGGTAGGCTAGCGGCCACCCCTGGGTCCTACGAGCAGTACTTC. As protein: CSVGRLAATPGSYEQYF.

In DNA form, the CDR3 reads TGCAGCGTCCACCGGACTAGCGGGATAGTCTACAATGAGCAGTTCTTC. Protein sequence: CSVHRTSGIVYNEQFF. The genes are TRBV29-1 and TRBJ2-1; TRBD2 matches 12 bases. CDR1 is SQVTM and CDR2 is ANQGSEA in the germline V gene. The junction had 9 bases not matched to a gene; V was cut back by 6 bases and J by 3 bases. CDR3 size: 16 residues.

J is TRBJ1-2 and V is TRBV20-1; no definite D call. The germline V gene has CDR1 DFQATT and CDR2 SNEGSKA (reference sequence). V shed 5 bases and J shed 8 bases, with 15 bases lying between them. The CDR3 extends over 12 amino acids. The chain's CDR3 is CSADTENWGYTF. CDR3 sequence (DNA): TGCAGTGCTGATACAGAAAACTGGGGCTACACCTTC.

The rearrangement uses TRBV6-2 or TRBV6-3 and TRBJ1-1; 9 nucleotides match TRBD1. The CDR3 loop spans 12 amino acids. Germline V gene data show CDR1 as MNHEY and CDR2 as SVGEGT. The ends lost 11 bases at V and 7 bases at J; junction bases unmatched: 8. Written as DNA, the CDR3 is TGTGCCTCCCACAGGGGGCCGAGTGAAGCTTTCTTT. It specifies CASHRGPSEAFF.

The CDR3 loop reads CASSFSLAGPTDTQYF. The CDR3 DNA follows: TGTGCCAGCAGTTTCTCTTTAGCGGGACCCACAGATACGCAGTATTTT. The rearrangement joins TRBV27 to TRBJ2-3; 8 bases are a match to TRBD2. The CDR3 runs 16 residues. CDR1 is MNHEY, CDR2 SMNVEV, per germline (reference sequence). Unmatched junction bases numbered 7, after V lost 3 bases and J lost 2 bases.

V gene TRBV27 combines with J gene TRBJ1-1; unclear D gene. The V gene's germline CDR1 is MNHEY and CDR2 SMNVEV (reference sequence). Trimming left V 3 bases short and J 7 bases short, with 12 bases between. The CDR3 has 13 amino acids. The CDR3 region is CASSFSWQDEAFF. CDR3 DNA sequence: TGTGCCAGCAGTTTTTCGTGGCAGGATGAAGCTTTCTTT.

The chain uses TRBV3-1 and TRBJ2-5; D is possibly TRBD2 (5 bases). This CDR3 is built from 15 residues. The germline gives CDR1 LGHDT, CDR2 YNNKEL (reference sequence). Trimming left V 0 bases short and J 2 bases short, with 10 bases between. The CDR3 spells CASSQDLSGQETQYF. The CDR3 DNA reads as TGTGCCAGCAGCCAAGATCTATCGGGGCAAGAGACCCAGTACTTC.

The J gene is TRBJ2-3, the V gene TRBV4-2, with 9 bases fitting TRBD2. The CDR3 sequence is 14 residues long. V lost 3 bases, J lost 5 bases, and 3 bases stayed unmatched. Germline assignment: CDR1 LGHNA and CDR2 YNFKEQ. CDR3 bases: TGTGCCAGCAGCCAGGGACTAGCTGGAGATACGCAGTATTTT. Its protein product is CASSQGLAGDTQYF.

The chain has TRBV30 and TRBJ2-1; maybe TRBD2 (5 bases). Germline CDR1 GTSNPN, CDR2 SVGIG (reference sequence). V lost 0 bases, J lost 8 bases, and 5 bases lay in between. The CDR3 covers 11 residues. CDR3 sequence: CAWSVRDEQFF. DNA for the CDR3: TGTGCCTGGAGTGTGCGGGATGAGCAGTTCTTC.

This chain joins TRBV30 and TRBJ2-7, with D possibly TRBD2 on 6 matching bases. The ends were cut back, 3 bases at V and 0 bases at J, with 9 bases in the middle. This CDR3 contains 13 residues. Germline loops: CDR1 GTSNPN, CDR2 SVGIG (reference sequence). The CDR3 loop reads CAWRGSGSYEQYF. The CDR3 DNA reads TGTGCCTGGAGGGGTAGCGGCTCCTACGAGCAGTACTTC.

The chain carries TRBV12-3 or TRBV12-4 and TRBJ2-2; D uncertain. Trimming took 6 bases from V and 6 from J, leaving 14 bases between them. The CDR3 totals 14 residues. The CDR3 DNA is TGTGCCAGCAGCCTTACTTCTACCTCCGGGGAGCTGTTTTTT. It yields the protein CASSLTSTSGELFF.

This clonotype has only one observation. The chain combines TRBV29-1 with TRBJ1-2; D gene uncertain. The ends were cut back, 5 bases at V and 2 bases at J, with 9 bases in the middle. Germline-derived CDR1 and CDR2 are SQVTM and ANQGSEA. This CDR3 contains 12 residues. CDR3 loop: CSVLHVNYGYTF. The CDR3 coding sequence is TGCAGCGTTCTACACGTAAACTATGGCTACACCTTC. The full variable domain, with the rest looked up from reference TRBV29-1 and TRBJ1-2, is SAVISQKPSRDICQRGTSLTIQCQVDSQVTMMFWYRQQPGQSLTLIATANQGSEATYESGFVIDKFPISRPNLTFSTLTVSNMSPEDSSIYLCSVLHVNYGYTFGSGTRLTVV.

The chain employs TRBV30 and TRBJ1-2; D unclear. The CDR3 extends over 13 amino acids. Germline V CDR1 and CDR2: GTSNPN, SVGIG (reference sequence). V gave up 3 bases and J gave up 4 bases, with 12 bases separating them. The CDR3 nucleotides are TGTGCCTGGAGACTCGGATCCATCTATGGCTACACCTTC. Translating it yields CAWRLGSIYGYTF.